One sample yielded the 11 T cell receptor beta chains listed below, sequenced in a study of Ad26.COV2.S vaccination and SARS-CoV-2 variants. Treatment here: about 20 received Ad26.COV2.S at low or high dose, single or two shots; about 5 received placebo; per-sample allocation not given. Specimen acquisition occurred on day 63 following the initial vaccine or placebo injection. Sequencing used immunoSEQ multiplex PCR; TCRdb keeps in-frame clones, though not all of them. The top ten clones hold over 5% of a sample with about 320,000 clones, about nine tenths of them seen once. The material sequenced was peripheral blood, taken in a trial of Ad26.COV2.S vaccine versus placebo. Source of these receptors: a person aged 18-65 years who received the Ad26.COV2.S COVID-19 vaccine or a placebo.

The chain recombines TRBV29-1 with TRBJ1-1; D remains ambiguous. Germline V gene sequence: CDR1 SQVTM, CDR2 ANQGSEA. Trimming removed 4 bases from V and 10 bases from J, with 16 bases in between. The CDR3 runs to 12 residues. This CDR3 reads CSVARASYGAFF. For the CDR3, the DNA is TGCAGCGTTGCCCGAGCCTCATACGGAGCTTTCTTT.

The chain is built from TRBV25-1 and TRBJ2-3; 9 bases agree with TRBD2. The CDR3 sequence is 16 residues long. Germline CDR1 is MGHDK and CDR2 is SYGVNS. The trim removed 4 bases at V and 5 bases at J, leaving 10 bases unmatched. The CDR3 is CASSVNPAGGIDTQYF. CDR3 bases: TGTGCCAGCAGTGTAAACCCAGCGGGGGGAATAGATACGCAGTATTTT.

V usage is TRBV6-5 and J usage is TRBJ2-6; D tentatively fits TRBD1 or TRBD2 (5 bases each). V was shortened by 2 bases and J by 0 bases, with 5 bases between the two germline ends. Germline V gene sequence: CDR1 MNHEY, CDR2 SVGAGI. This CDR3 has 15 residues. Here the CDR3 reads CASSYGGSGANVLTF. CDR3 coding DNA: TGTGCCAGCAGTTACGGGGGCTCTGGGGCCAACGTCCTGACTTTC.

The V and J genes are TRBV6-6 and TRBJ1-4; D gene unclear. This CDR3 contains 15 residues. Trimming stripped 7 bases from V and 5 bases from J, with 17 bases between. CDR1 is MNHNY, CDR2 SVGAGI, per germline (reference sequence). The CDR3, as DNA: TGTGCCAGCACCCCCCATGCATCGGAGAATGAAAAACTGTTTTTT. Its protein is CASTPHASENEKLFF.

The genes are TRBV15 and TRBJ2-2; possibly TRBD2 for D (5 bases). CDR3 length: 15 amino acids. V dropped 5 bases and J dropped 4 bases, with 14 bases sitting between them. Germline CDR1 reads LNHNV; CDR2 reads YYDKDF (reference sequence). CDR3 in amino acids: CATSPRPGSTGELFF. CDR3 nucleotides: TGTGCCACCAGCCCCCGGCCGGGAAGCACCGGGGAGCTGTTTTTT. Complete variable domain (other parts from reference TRBV15 and TRBJ2-2): DAMVIQNPRYQVTQFGKPVTLSCSQTLNHNVMYWYQQKSSQAPKLLFHYYDKDFNNEADTPDNFQSRRPNTSFCFLDIRSPGLGDTAMYLCATSPRPGSTGELFFGEGSRLTVL.

The V call is TRBV6-1, the J call TRBJ2-1, with D maybe TRBD2 (7 bases). V dropped 2 bases and J dropped 9 bases, with 17 bases sitting between them. Germline assignment: CDR1 MNHNS and CDR2 SASEGT. This CDR3 has 15 amino acids. This chain's CDR3 is CASSEWEGEGREQFF. CDR3 sequence (DNA): TGTGCCAGCAGTGAATGGGAGGGGGAGGGGCGTGAGCAGTTCTTC.

In DNA form, the CDR3 reads TGTGCCAGCTCACCCTCGGTAGGAGTCGAGCAGTACTTC. The encoded protein is CASSPSVGVEQYF. The chain links TRBV18 to TRBJ2-7; D unclear. The length of the CDR3 is 13 residues. CDR1 and CDR2 (germline): KGHSH, LQKENI. Deletions cut 3 bases from V and 6 bases from J, with 12 bases between.

The chain links TRBV6-1 to TRBJ1-1; D perhaps matches TRBD1 (6 bases). V lost 6 bases to trimming and J lost 0 bases, with 26 bases between them. The CDR3 spans 19 residues. CDR1 and CDR2 (germline): MNHNS, SASEGT. DNA for the CDR3: TGTGCCAGCAGAGAACTGTTCGACAGGACCGCCGGGATGAACACTGAAGCTTTCTTT. Amino acid sequence: CASRELFDRTAGMNTEAFF.

V usage is TRBV20-1 and J usage is TRBJ2-7, with 7 nucleotides matching TRBD2. CDR3 size: 13 residues. CDR1 is DFQATT, CDR2 SNEGSKA, per germline (reference sequence). V was pared by 3 bases and J by 3 bases, with 5 bases of the junction left unmatched. DNA for the CDR3: TGCAGTGCTAGTAGCGGGTACGTCTACGAGCAGTACTTC. Translated, it gives CSASSGYVYEQYF.

This chain uses TRBV21-1 with TRBJ2-2; the table's D call TRBD2 went unverified against the DNA. TRBV21-1 is classified as a pseudogene. This CDR3 region has 16 residues. The CDR3, as DNA: TGTGCCAGCAGCAAAGGTTCCCGGGGGGGCACCGGGGAGCTGTTTTTT. This codes for CASSKGSRGGTGELFF.

The chain couples TRBV7-2 to TRBJ1-2; D may be TRBD1 (5 bases). The V gene's germline CDR1 is SGHTA and CDR2 FQGNSA. The CDR3 loop spans 15 amino acids. Between the trimmed V and J ends, which lost 5 bases and 2 bases, there was a span of 15 bases. The CDR3 loop reads CASSPSPGKNYGYTF. Written as DNA, the CDR3 is TGTGCCAGCAGCCCGTCGCCAGGGAAGAACTATGGCTACACCTTC.